The 27 T cell receptor beta chains listed next were all sequenced from one sample in a study of metastatic and nonmetastatic thyroid tumors. TCRdb redid the clone calls on the PCR reads using MiXCR. The sample comprises some 5,000 clones, approximately 30% of which are singletons, and roughly 10% rests with the top ten. All patients reached thyroid surgery having received no treatment beforehand. Sequencing input: adjacent normal tissue. These receptors were obtained from a female donor with papillary thyroid cancer or a benign thyroid nodule (not recorded which). Some clones in this sample may be carry-over from other donors' samples.

The CDR3 coding sequence is TGTGCCAGCAGCCGAGGACTATTAGCCAAAAACATTCAGTACTTC. This sequence encodes CASSRGLLAKNIQYF. The rearrangement uses TRBV13 and TRBJ2-4, with a weak D call TRBD2 (6 bases). The CDR3 spans 15 residues. The V end was cut by 5 bases, the J end by 0 bases, with 11 bases between. Looked up from germline, CDR1 is PRHDT and CDR2 is FYEKMQ (reference sequence). Full variable domain (rest looked up from reference TRBV13 and TRBJ2-4): AAGVIQSPRHLIKEKRETATLKCYPIPRHDTVYWYQQGPGQDPQFLISFYEKMQSDKGSIPDRFSAQQFSDYHSELNMSSLELGDSALYFCASSRGLLAKNIQYFGAGTRLSVL.

The chain couples TRBV27 to TRBJ2-7; D is possibly TRBD1 or TRBD2 (5 bases each). V lost 4 bases, J lost 3 bases, and 10 bases lay in between. The germline CDR1 and CDR2 sequences are MNHEY and SMNVEV (reference sequence). The CDR3 extends over 13 amino acids. The CDR3 spells CASSWGRGYEQYF. The DNA for the CDR3 is TGTGCCAGCAGTTGGGGCCGGGGCTACGAGCAGTACTTC.

This clone is labeled medium-sized. This chain joins TRBV10-1 and TRBJ2-1; D not certain. Trimming left V 4 bases short and J 8 bases short, with 6 bases between. This CDR3 is 11 amino acids long. Germline CDR1 reads WNHNN; CDR2 reads SYGVQD (reference sequence). The CDR3 DNA reads as TGCGCCAGCAGTGGGATAGATGAGCAGTTCTTC. This sequence encodes CASSGIDEQFF.

By share, this clone counts as medium-sized (0.01 to 0.1%). The junction shows a germline mismatch at one end, possibly a read error. As DNA, the CDR3 is TGTGCCAGCAGCGACCCCCGACTAGCGGACTACAAGCAGTACTTC. As protein: CASSDPRLADYKQYF. This chain joins TRBV7-9 and TRBJ2-7; 9 bases fit TRBD2. The CDR3 sequence is 15 residues long. Per germline, CDR1 SEHNR and CDR2 FQNEAQ (reference sequence).

This clone turned up a few times. This chain uses TRBV6-1 with TRBJ1-1; no clear D gene. Germline CDR1 reads MNHNS; CDR2 reads SASEGT. The length of the CDR3 is 11 residues. The V and J ends lost 0 bases and 5 bases respectively, with 1 base between them. The chain's CDR3 is CASSEATEAFF. CDR3 DNA: TGTGCCAGCAGTGAAGCGACTGAAGCTTTCTTT.

This clone was seen more than once but under ten times. The chain uses TRBV11-3 and TRBJ2-2; D may be TRBD2 (5 bases). The V end lost 5 bases, the J end lost 7 bases, and 20 bases lay between the germline ends. Germline V gives CDR1 SGHNT, CDR2 YENEEA. This CDR3 is 16 amino acids long. Here the CDR3 reads CASSPSFREYGGELFF. The CDR3 coding sequence is TGTGCCAGCAGCCCCTCTTTTAGGGAGTACGGCGGGGAGCTGTTTTTT.

This clone was seen a few times. V is TRBV28 and J is TRBJ2-5; no firm D call. Trimming took 10 bases from V and 5 from J, leaving 14 bases between them. CDR3 size: 12 residues. The germline V gene has CDR1 MDHEN and CDR2 SYDVKM. As DNA, the CDR3 is TGTGCCACAGCTTTGGGTTTGGAGACCCAGTACTTC. This translates into CATALGLETQYF.

The chain combines TRBV6-1 with TRBJ1-2; weak D call: TRBD1 (5 bases). The germline CDR1 and CDR2 sequences are MNHNS and SASEGT. The CDR3 runs to 13 residues. V was trimmed by 4 bases and J by 13 bases, leaving 19 bases between them. The DNA for the CDR3 is TGTGCCAGCAGTGGGTCAGGGCGGGATTTTATCACCTTC. This encodes CASSGSGRDFITF.

This clone is classed as medium-sized. The V and J genes are TRBV20-1 and TRBJ2-2; a weak D match, TRBD1 (6 bases). Germline lookup yields CDR1 DFQATT and CDR2 SNEGSKA (reference sequence). V lost 6 bases to trimming and J lost 5 bases, with 16 bases between them. The CDR3 length is 14 residues. This CDR3 reads CSANPGERTGELFF. The CDR3 coding sequence is TGCAGTGCCAATCCAGGGGAGAGGACCGGGGAGCTGTTTTTT.

As concerns this clone: The DNA is omitted, as the CDR3 cannot be located on it reliably, and the CDR3 follows TCRdb's listing. The chain recombines TRBV7-2 with TRBJ2-7; TRBD2 was called by the table and not checked on the DNA. The CDR3 comprises 20 residues, both ends counted. Germline CDR1 reads SGHTA; CDR2 reads FQGNSA. The CDR3 here is CASSFYICSAMSGSSYEQYF.

By share, this clone ranks as large (0.1 to 1%). This rearrangement joins TRBV5-1 to TRBJ2-2; TRBD1 might be the D (6 bases). The CDR3 is made up of 15 amino acids. The V end lost 4 bases, the J end lost 1 base, and 11 bases lay between the germline ends. Germline V gene lookup returns CDR1 SGHRS and CDR2 YFSETQ. The CDR3 bases are TGCGCCAGCAGCGTATCGACAGGGAACACCGGGGAGCTGTTTTTT. Translating gives CASSVSTGNTGELFF.

The chain employs TRBV24-1 and TRBJ2-1; 14 nucleotides line up with TRBD2. The CDR3 runs 20 residues. The V gene end was trimmed by 1 base and the J gene end by 4 bases; junction bases not matched to a gene: 11. Germline-derived CDR1 and CDR2 are KGHDR and SFDVKD. CDR3: CATSDLGQGLAGVGYNEQFF. CDR3 bases: TGTGCCACCAGTGATTTAGGCCAGGGACTAGCGGGAGTCGGTTACAATGAGCAGTTCTTC.

This clone appeared once. The chain uses TRBV20-1 and TRBJ2-7; D might be TRBD2 (6 bases). Looked up from germline, CDR1 is DFQATT and CDR2 is SNEGSKA (reference sequence). V dropped 2 bases and J dropped 4 bases, with 9 bases sitting between them. The CDR3 contains 12 residues. CDR3 sequence: CSARRRAYEQYF. The CDR3 DNA is TGCAGTGCTAGACGGAGGGCTTACGAGCAGTACTTC.

This clone was detected ten times or more. V is TRBV27 and J is TRBJ2-7; 10 nucleotides agree with TRBD1. CDR1 and CDR2 (germline): MNHEY, SMNVEV (reference sequence). J gave up 0 bases and V 5 bases, and 10 bases lay outside the gene matches. The CDR3 is 17 residues long. Here the CDR3 DNA reads TGTGCCAGCAGTGCGGGGTCTGGGACAGGGGACTCCTACGAGCAGTACTTC. This encodes CASSAGSGTGDSYEQYF.

This clone was recorded a few times. This rearrangement joins TRBV10-3 to TRBJ2-3, with 7 bases fitting TRBD2. This CDR3 is 15 amino acids long. V shed 1 base, J shed 3 bases, and the junction held 4 bases outside the gene matches. Germline CDR1 ENHRY, CDR2 SYGVKD. CDR3 coding DNA: TGTGCCATCAGTGAGTGGCTAGCGGAAACAGATACGCAGTATTTT. Translating gives CAISEWLAETDTQYF.

The chain uses TRBV6-5 and TRBJ2-5, with a possible D match to TRBD2 (6 bases). Germline V gene sequence: CDR1 MNHEY, CDR2 SVGAGI. With 10 bases removed from V and 2 bases from J, the gap between germline ends came to 20 bases. There are 15 residues in the CDR3. CDR3: CATRLNRGVQETQYF. The CDR3 nucleotides are TGTGCCACCCGTTTAAACCGCGGGGTACAAGAGACCCAGTACTTC.

This clone rates as medium-sized. This chain connects TRBV5-1 to TRBJ2-1; 11 positions agree with TRBD1. Germline CDR1 reads SGHRS; CDR2 reads YFSETQ. CDR3 size: 16 residues. V shed 5 bases and J 3 bases; nucleotides not matched to a gene: 7. The CDR3 DNA is TGCGCCAGCAGTCTGAGAGGGACAGGGGGCTACAATGAGCAGTTCTTC. It codes for CASSLRGTGGYNEQFF.

The gene calls are TRBV14 and TRBJ2-1, with 7 bases identical to TRBD2. Germline V gene data show CDR1 as SGHDN and CDR2 as FVKESK. CDR3 length: 16 residues. Trimming at V came to 1 base and at J to 2 bases, leaving 5 bases not matched to a gene. CDR3 DNA sequence: TGTGCCAGCAGCCAAGTCGGGGGGAGCGCCTACAATGAGCAGTTCTTC. Protein sequence: CASSQVGGSAYNEQFF.

This chain joins TRBV20-1 and TRBJ1-1, with a possible D match to TRBD1 (5 bases). Trimming pared 5 bases from V and 1 base from J, leaving 5 bases between. Looked up from germline, CDR1 is DFQATT and CDR2 is SNEGSKA (reference sequence). This CDR3 comprises 11 residues. In nucleotides, the CDR3 is TGCAGTGCTGGACAGAACACTGAAGCTTTCTTT. It translates to CSAGQNTEAFF.

Sample share makes this clone medium-sized. The sample carries other DNA sequences with the same CDR3. J is TRBJ1-3 and V is TRBV5-1, with TRBD1 as a possible D gene (6 bases). There are 13 residues in the CDR3. Per germline, CDR1 SGHRS and CDR2 YFSETQ. V was trimmed by 6 bases and J by 4 bases, leaving 11 bases between them. As DNA, the CDR3 is TGCGCCAGCACTACAGGGCCCGGAAACACCATATATTTT. Translated, it gives CASTTGPGNTIYF.

The rearrangement uses TRBV7-9 and TRBJ2-7; D remains ambiguous. V was cut by 2 bases and J by 2 bases, with 7 bases left in between. Germline loops: CDR1 SEHNR, CDR2 FQNEAQ (reference sequence). This CDR3 spans 13 amino acids. The CDR3 here is CASSLSVAYEQYF. CDR3 DNA: TGTGCCAGCAGCTTATCAGTTGCCTACGAGCAGTACTTC.

By proportion, this clone is medium-sized. The chain joins TRBV12-3 or TRBV12-4 to TRBJ2-5; D gene ambiguous. CDR3 length equals 11 residues. The ends were cut back, 2 bases at V and 5 bases at J, with 3 bases in the middle. CDR3 region: CASSLSETQYF. Written as DNA, the CDR3 is TGTGCCAGCAGTTTATCGGAGACCCAGTACTTC.

The gene calls are TRBV15 and TRBJ1-6; no clear D. This CDR3 comprises 14 residues. The V and J ends lost 3 bases and 7 bases respectively, with 10 bases between them. Germline CDR1 LNHNV, CDR2 YYDKDF (reference sequence). The DNA for the CDR3 is TGTGCCACCAGCAGGGCTGGTTGGAATTCACCCCTCCACTTT. Its translation is CATSRAGWNSPLHF.

This clone is judged large. The chain carries TRBV6-1 and TRBJ2-7, with D perhaps TRBD1 (5 bases). This CDR3 has 12 residues. Germline V gene data show CDR1 as MNHNS and CDR2 as SASEGT. Trimming left V 6 bases short and J 6 bases short, with 12 bases between. In DNA, the CDR3 is TGTGCCAGCAGCCGCAAGGGGTTCGAGCAGTACTTC. The encoded protein is CASSRKGFEQYF.

The gene calls are TRBV2 and TRBJ2-2; 13 bases map to TRBD2. V lost 6 bases to trimming and J lost 6 bases; unmatched junction nucleotides: 4. The CDR3 is 15 amino acids. The germline V gene has CDR1 SNHLY and CDR2 FYNNEI. CDR3 sequence reads: CASRGLAGVPGELFF. The DNA for the CDR3 is TGTGCCAGCAGAGGACTAGCGGGAGTTCCCGGGGAGCTGTTTTTT.

This chain uses TRBV6-2 or TRBV6-3 with TRBJ2-7; D is undetermined. The ends were cut back, 0 bases at V and 7 bases at J, with 7 bases in the middle. The CDR3 spans 12 residues. Germline CDR1 MNHEY, CDR2 SVGEGT. In nucleotides, the CDR3 is TGTGCCAGCAGTTACTCCGCTGGGGAGCAGTACTTC. It specifies CASSYSAGEQYF.

This clone qualifies as medium-sized. V gene TRBV27 combines with J gene TRBJ1-2; TRBD1 is a possible D gene (5 bases). The CDR3 runs to 15 residues. Per germline, CDR1 MNHEY and CDR2 SMNVEV (reference sequence). V dropped 2 bases and J dropped 8 bases, with 18 bases sitting between them. The CDR3 DNA reads TGTGCCAGCAGTTTAGGGGCCGAAAGGGGAGACGGCTACACCTTC. The encoded protein is CASSLGAERGDGYTF.